This paragraph reports one T cell receptor (beta chain). Its target is not known. The entry originates in a study of OX40 agonist ivuxolimab in advanced cancers. Study-level background: Three patients, one with hepatocellular carcinoma and two with cutaneous melanoma, achieved partial responses. The study's findings and limits: In general, CD8+ T cells held more expanded clones than CD4+ did, on average.

The table came from immunoSEQ multiplex PCR; TCRdb's copy has only in-frame clones and leaves some out. The sample lists 70,000 to 90,000 clones; roughly nine tenths were seen once. At cycle 4 day 1, cycle 7 day 1, and baseline, blood was sampled. The CDR3 covers 17 residues. V was shortened by 2 bases and J by 4 bases, with 19 bases between the two germline ends. Germline V gives CDR1 SGHAT, CDR2 FQNNGV. The sequence derives from an adult with an advanced solid tumor such as melanoma, head and neck, liver or kidney cancer. Sequences were derived from CD4+ or CD8+ T cells sorted from blood, sampled in a trial of the OX40 agonist ivuxolimab. V usage is TRBV11-2 and J usage is TRBJ2-3; tentative D call: TRBD1 (6 bases). The CDR3 DNA reads as TGTGCCAGCAGCTTAAGTAACGCAGGGGATAGGGCAGATACGCAGTATTTT. This sequence encodes CASSLSNAGDRADTQYF.